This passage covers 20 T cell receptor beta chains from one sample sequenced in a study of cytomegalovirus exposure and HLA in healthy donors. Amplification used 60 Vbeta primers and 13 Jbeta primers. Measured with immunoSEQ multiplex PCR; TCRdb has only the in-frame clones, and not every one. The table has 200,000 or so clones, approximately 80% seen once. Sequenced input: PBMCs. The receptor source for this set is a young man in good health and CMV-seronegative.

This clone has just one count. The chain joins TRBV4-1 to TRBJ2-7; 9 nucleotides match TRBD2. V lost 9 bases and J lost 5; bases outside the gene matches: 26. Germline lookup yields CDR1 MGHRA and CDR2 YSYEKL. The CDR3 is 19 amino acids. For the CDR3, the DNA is TGCGCCAGTCCCTCCGGGACTAGCCAATTCAATTCAGAAGGCCACGAGCAGTACTTC. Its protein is CASPSGTSQFNSEGHEQYF.

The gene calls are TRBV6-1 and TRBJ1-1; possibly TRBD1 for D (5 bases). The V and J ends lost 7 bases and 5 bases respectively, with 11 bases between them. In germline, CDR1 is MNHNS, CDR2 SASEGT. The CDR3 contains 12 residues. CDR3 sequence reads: CASTTGGTEAFF. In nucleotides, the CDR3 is TGTGCCAGCACCACGGGGGGTACTGAAGCTTTCTTT.

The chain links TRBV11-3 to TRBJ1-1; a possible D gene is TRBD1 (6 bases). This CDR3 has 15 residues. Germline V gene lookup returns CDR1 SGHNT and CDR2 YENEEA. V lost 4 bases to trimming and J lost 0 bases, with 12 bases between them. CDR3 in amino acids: CASSSRTVLNTEAFF. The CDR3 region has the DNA TGTGCCAGCAGCTCACGGACAGTGTTGAACACTGAAGCTTTCTTT.

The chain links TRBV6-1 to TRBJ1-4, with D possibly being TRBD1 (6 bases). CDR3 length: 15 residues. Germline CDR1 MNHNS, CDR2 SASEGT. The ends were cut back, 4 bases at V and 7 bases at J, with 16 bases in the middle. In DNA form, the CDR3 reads TGTGCCAGCAGTGGCCAGGGGATCAGTATTGAAAAACTGTTTTTT. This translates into CASSGQGISIEKLFF.

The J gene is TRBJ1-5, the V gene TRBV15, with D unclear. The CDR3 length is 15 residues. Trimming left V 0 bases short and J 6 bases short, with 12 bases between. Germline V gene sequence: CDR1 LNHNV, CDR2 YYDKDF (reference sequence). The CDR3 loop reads CATSRDRGGSQPQHF. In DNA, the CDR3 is TGTGCCACCAGCAGAGATCGGGGAGGCAGTCAGCCCCAGCATTTT.

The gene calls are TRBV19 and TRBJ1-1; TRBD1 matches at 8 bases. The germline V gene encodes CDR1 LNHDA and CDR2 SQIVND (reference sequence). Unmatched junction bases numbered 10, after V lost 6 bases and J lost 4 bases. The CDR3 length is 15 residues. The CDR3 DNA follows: TGTGCCAGTAGGGCGACAGGGGTCGGTGGCACTGAAGCTTTCTTT. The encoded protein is CASRATGVGGTEAFF.

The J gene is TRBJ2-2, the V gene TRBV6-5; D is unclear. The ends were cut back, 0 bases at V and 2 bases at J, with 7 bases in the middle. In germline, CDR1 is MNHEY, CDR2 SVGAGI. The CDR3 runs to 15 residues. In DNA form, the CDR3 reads TGTGCCAGCAGTTACTCGTACAGAAACACCGGGGAGCTGTTTTTT. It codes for CASSYSYRNTGELFF.

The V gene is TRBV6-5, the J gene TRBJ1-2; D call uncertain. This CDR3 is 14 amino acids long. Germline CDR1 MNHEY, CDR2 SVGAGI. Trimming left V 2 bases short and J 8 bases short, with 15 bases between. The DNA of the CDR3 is TGTGCCAGCAGTTACGACCCAATCAGGCCAGGCTACACCTTC. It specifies CASSYDPIRPGYTF.

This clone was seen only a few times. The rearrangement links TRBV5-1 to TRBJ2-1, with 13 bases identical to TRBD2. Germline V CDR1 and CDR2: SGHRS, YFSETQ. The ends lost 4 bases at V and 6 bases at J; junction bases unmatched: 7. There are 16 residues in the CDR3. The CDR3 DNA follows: TGCGCCAGCAGCCAATGGACTAGCGGGGGTGTCAATGAGCAGTTCTTC. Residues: CASSQWTSGGVNEQFF.

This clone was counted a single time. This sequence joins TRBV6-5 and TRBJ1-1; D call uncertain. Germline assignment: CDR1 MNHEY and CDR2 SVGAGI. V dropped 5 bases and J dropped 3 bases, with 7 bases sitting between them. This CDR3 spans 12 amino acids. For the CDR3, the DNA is TGTGCCAGCAGTCAGGAGGACACTGAAGCTTTCTTT. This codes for CASSQEDTEAFF.

For the CDR3, the DNA is TGTGCCAGCAGTTTACGGGCAGGGACTTACAATGAGCAGTTCTTC. This translates into CASSLRAGTYNEQFF. The chain has TRBV27 and TRBJ2-1; D possibly corresponds to TRBD2 (6 bases). Germline CDR1 and CDR2: MNHEY and SMNVEV (reference sequence). CDR3 size: 15 residues. Trimming removed 2 bases from V and 4 bases from J, with 12 bases in between.

The CDR3 sequence is CASSLGQGIDYGYTF. The CDR3 nucleotides read TGTGCCAGCAGCTTGGGACAGGGCATAGACTATGGCTACACCTTC. V gene TRBV5-4 combines with J gene TRBJ1-2; 7 nucleotides align to TRBD1. CDR3 size: 15 residues. V lost 0 bases and J lost 3; bases outside the gene matches: 5. Germline CDR1 SGHNT, CDR2 YYREEE (reference sequence).

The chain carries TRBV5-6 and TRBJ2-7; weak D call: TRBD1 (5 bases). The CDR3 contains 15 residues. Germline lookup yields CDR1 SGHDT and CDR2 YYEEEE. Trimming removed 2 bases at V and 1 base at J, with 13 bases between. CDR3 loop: CASSFDRIKSYEQYF. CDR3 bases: TGTGCCAGCAGCTTCGACAGAATTAAATCCTACGAGCAGTACTTC.

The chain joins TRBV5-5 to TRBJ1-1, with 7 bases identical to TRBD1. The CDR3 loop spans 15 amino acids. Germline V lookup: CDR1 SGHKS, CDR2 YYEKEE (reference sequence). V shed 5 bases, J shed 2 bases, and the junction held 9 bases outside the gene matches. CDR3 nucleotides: TGTGCCAGCAGACCCTGGACAGGAAGTAACACTGAAGCTTTCTTT. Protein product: CASRPWTGSNTEAFF.

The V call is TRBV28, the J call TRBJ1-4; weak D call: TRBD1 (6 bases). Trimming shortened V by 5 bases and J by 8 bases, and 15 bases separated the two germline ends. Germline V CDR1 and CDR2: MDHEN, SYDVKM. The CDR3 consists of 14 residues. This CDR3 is CASSPRGADEKLFF. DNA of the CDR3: TGTGCCAGCAGTCCACGGGGGGCTGACGAAAAACTGTTTTTT.

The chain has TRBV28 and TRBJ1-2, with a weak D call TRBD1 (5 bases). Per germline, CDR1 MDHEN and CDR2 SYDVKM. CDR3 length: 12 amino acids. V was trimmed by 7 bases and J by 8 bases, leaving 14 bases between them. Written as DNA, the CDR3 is TGTGCCAGCAATAGCATGGGGCACGGCTACACCTTC. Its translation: CASNSMGHGYTF.

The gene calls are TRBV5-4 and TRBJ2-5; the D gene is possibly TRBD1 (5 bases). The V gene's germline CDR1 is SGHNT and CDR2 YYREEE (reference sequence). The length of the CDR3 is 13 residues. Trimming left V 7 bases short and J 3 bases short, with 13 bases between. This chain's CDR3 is CASHLQDKETQYF. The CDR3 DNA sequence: TGTGCCAGCCACTTACAGGATAAAGAGACCCAGTACTTC.

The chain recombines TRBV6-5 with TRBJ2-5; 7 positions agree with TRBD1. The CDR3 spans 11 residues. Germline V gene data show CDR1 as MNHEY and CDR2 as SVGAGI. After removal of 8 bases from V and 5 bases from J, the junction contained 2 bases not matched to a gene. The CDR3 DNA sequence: TGTGCCAGCGCGACAGGGGAGACCCAGTACTTC. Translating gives CASATGETQYF.

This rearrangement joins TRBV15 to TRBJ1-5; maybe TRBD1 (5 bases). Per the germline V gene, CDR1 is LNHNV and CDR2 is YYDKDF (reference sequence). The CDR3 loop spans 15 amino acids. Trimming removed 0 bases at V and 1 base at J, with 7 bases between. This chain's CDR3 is CATSRDRASNQPQHF. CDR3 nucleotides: TGTGCCACCAGCAGAGACAGGGCAAGCAATCAGCCCCAGCATTTT.

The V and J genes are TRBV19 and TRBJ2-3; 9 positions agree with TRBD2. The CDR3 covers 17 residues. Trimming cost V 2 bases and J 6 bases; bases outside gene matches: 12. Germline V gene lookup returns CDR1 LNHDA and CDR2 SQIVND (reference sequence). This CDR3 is CASSIMSSGGTGDTQYF. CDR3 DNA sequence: TGTGCCAGTAGTATAATGTCAAGCGGGGGGACCGGGGATACGCAGTATTTT.